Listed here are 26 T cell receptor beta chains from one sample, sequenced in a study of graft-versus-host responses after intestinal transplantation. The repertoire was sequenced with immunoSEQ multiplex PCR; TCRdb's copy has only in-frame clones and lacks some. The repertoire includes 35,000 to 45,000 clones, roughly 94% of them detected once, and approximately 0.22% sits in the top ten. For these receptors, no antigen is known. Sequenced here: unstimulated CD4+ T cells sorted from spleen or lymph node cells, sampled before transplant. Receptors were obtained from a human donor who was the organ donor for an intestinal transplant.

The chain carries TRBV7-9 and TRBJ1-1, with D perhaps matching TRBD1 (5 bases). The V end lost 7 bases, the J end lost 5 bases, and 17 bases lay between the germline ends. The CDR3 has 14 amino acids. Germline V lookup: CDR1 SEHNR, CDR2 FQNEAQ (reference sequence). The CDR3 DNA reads TGTGCCAGCACCCAAGGGTGGGGGTCTACTGAAGCTTTCTTT. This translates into CASTQGWGSTEAFF. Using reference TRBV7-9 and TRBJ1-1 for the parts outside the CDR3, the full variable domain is DTGVSQNPRHKITKRGQNVTFRCDPISEHNRLYWYRQTLGQGPEFLTYFQNEAQLEKSRLLSDRFSAERPKGSFSTLEIQRTEQGDSAMYLCASTQGWGSTEAFFGQGTRLTVV.

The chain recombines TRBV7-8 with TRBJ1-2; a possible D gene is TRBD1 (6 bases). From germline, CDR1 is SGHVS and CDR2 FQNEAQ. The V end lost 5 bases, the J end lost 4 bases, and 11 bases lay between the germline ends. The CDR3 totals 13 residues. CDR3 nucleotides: TGTGCCAGCAGCGCTCAGGGGAGCTATGGCTACACCTTC. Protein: CASSAQGSYGYTF.

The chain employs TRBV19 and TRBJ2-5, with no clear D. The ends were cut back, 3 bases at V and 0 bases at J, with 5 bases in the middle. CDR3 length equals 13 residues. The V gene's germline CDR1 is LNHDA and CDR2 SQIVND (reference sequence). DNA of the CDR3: TGTGCCAGTAGTATCCAGGACCAAGAGACCCAGTACTTC. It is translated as CASSIQDQETQYF.

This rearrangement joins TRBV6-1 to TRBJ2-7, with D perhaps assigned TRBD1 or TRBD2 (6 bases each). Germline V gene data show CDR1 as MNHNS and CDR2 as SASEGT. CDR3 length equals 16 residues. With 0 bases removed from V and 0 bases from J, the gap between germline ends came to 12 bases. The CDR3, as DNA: TGTGCCAGCAGTGAAGCGGGGGCGGGGAGCTCCTACGAGCAGTACTTC. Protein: CASSEAGAGSSYEQYF.

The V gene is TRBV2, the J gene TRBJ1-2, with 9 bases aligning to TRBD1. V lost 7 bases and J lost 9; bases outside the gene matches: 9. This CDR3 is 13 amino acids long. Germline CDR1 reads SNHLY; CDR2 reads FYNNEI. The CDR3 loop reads CASTGTGNMRYTF. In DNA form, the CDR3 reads TGTGCCAGCACTGGGACAGGGAATATGCGCTACACCTTC.

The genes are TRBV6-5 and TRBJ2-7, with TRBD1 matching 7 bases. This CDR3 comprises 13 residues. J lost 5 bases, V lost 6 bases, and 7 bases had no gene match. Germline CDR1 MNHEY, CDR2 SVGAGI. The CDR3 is CASRPQGLNEQYF. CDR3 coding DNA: TGTGCCAGCAGACCACAGGGGCTCAACGAGCAGTACTTC.

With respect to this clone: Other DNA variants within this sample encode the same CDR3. The CDR3 region is CASSGTQGARGTQYF. Written as DNA, the CDR3 is TGTGCCAGCAGTGGAACTCAGGGGGCGCGGGGCACGCAGTATTTT. The V and J genes are TRBV7-9 and TRBJ2-3, with 8 bases matching TRBD1. J gave up 9 bases and V 6 bases, and 14 bases lay outside the gene matches. CDR3 size: 15 residues. Germline CDR1 reads SEHNR; CDR2 reads FQNEAQ (reference sequence).

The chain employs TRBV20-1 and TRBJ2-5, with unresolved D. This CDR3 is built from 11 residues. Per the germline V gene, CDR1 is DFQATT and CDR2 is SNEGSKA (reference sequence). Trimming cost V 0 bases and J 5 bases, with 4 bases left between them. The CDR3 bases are TGCAGTGCTAGAGAGGGGGAGACCCAGTACTTC. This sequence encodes CSAREGETQYF.

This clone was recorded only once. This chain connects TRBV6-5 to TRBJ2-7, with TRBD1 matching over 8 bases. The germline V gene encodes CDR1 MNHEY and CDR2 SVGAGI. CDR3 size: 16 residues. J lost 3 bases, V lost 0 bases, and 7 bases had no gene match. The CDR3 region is CASSYSPQGASYEQYF. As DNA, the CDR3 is TGTGCCAGCAGTTACTCGCCCCAGGGGGCGAGCTACGAGCAGTACTTC.

The chain's CDR3 is CATSRRGQVLYEQYF. CDR3 sequence (DNA): TGTGCCACCAGCAGAAGGGGACAGGTACTTTACGAGCAGTACTTC. The chain carries TRBV15 and TRBJ2-7; 8 positions match TRBD1. V dropped 2 bases and J dropped 4; count of bases not matched to a gene: 7. CDR3 length: 15 amino acids. Germline V gene sequence: CDR1 LNHNV, CDR2 YYDKDF (reference sequence).

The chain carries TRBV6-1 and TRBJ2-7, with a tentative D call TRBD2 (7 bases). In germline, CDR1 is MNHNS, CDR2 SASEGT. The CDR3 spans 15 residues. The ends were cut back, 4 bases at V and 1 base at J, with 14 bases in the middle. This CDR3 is CASSAAGAVSYEQYF. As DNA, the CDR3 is TGTGCCAGCAGTGCGGCGGGGGCGGTTTCCTACGAGCAGTACTTC.

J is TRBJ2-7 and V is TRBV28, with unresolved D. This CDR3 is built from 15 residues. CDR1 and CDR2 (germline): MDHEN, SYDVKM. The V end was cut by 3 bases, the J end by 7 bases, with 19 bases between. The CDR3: CASSFGSDAAVEQYF. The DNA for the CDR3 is TGTGCCAGCAGTTTTGGTAGTGACGCCGCGGTGGAGCAGTACTTC. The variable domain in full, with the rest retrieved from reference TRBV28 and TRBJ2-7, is DVKVTQSSRYLVKRTGEKVFLECVQDMDHENMFWYRQDPGLGLRLIYFSYDVKMKEKGDIPEGYSVSREKKERFSLILESASTNQTSMYLCASSFGSDAAVEQYFGPGTRLTVT.

This CDR3 reads CASSVDGGGTDTQYF. CDR3 DNA: TGTGCCAGCAGTGTCGACGGGGGGGGCACAGATACGCAGTATTTT. V gene TRBV2 combines with J gene TRBJ2-3; 8 nucleotides match TRBD2. After removal of 4 bases from V and 1 base from J, the junction contained 4 bases not matched to a gene. Looked up from germline, CDR1 is SNHLY and CDR2 is FYNNEI. CDR3 length: 15 residues.

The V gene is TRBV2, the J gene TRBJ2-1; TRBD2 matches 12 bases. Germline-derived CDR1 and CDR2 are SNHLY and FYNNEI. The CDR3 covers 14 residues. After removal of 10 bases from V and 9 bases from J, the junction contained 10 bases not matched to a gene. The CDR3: CATSLAGGQVEQFF. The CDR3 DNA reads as TGTGCCACGTCTCTAGCGGGGGGGCAGGTTGAGCAGTTCTTC.

The CDR3 loop is CASSLALTSTDTQYF. CDR3 nucleotides: TGTGCCAGCAGCTTGGCACTTACTAGCACAGATACGCAGTATTTT. The chain combines TRBV7-8 with TRBJ2-3; no clear D gene. The CDR3 has 15 amino acids. Between the trimmed V and J ends, which lost 3 bases and 0 bases, there was a span of 10 bases. In germline, CDR1 is SGHVS, CDR2 FQNEAQ.

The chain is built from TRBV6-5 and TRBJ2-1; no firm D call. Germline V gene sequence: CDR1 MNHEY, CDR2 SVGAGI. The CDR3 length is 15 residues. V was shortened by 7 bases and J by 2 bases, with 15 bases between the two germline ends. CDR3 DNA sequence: TGTGCCAGCATGTGGGGAATGGGCCCCTACAATGAGCAGTTCTTC. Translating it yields CASMWGMGPYNEQFF.

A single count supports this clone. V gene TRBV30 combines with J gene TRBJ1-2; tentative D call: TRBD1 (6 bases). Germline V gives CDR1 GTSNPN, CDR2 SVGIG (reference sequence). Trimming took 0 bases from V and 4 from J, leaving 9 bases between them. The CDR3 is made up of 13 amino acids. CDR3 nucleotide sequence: TGTGCCTGGAGTGTCGGACAGTTCTATGGCTACACCTTC. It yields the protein CAWSVGQFYGYTF.

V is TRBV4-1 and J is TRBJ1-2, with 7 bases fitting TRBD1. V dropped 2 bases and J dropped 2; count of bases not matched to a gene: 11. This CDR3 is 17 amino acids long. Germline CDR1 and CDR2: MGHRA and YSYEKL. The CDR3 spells CASSQLTAGTANYGYTF. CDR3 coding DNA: TGCGCCAGCAGCCAACTTACTGCCGGGACAGCAAACTATGGCTACACCTTC.

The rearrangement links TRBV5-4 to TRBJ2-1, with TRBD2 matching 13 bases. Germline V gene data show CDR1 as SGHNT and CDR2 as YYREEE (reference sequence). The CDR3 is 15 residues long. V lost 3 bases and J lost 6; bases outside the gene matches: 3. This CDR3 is CASSSLAGGLNEQFF. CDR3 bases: TGTGCCAGCAGCTCACTAGCGGGGGGGCTCAATGAGCAGTTCTTC.

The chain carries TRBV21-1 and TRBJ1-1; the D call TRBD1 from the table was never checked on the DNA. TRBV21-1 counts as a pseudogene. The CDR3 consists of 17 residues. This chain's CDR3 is CASSKAGQGALNTEAFF. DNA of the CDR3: TGTGCCAGCAGCAAAGCGGGGCAGGGGGCTTTAAACACTGAAGCTTTCTTT.

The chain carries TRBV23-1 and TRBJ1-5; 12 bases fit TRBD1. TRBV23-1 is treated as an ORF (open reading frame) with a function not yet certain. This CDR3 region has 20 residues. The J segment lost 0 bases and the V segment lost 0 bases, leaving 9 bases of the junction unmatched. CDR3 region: CASSQSPGTGGLFSNQPQHF. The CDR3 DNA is TGCGCCAGCAGTCAATCGCCCGGGACAGGGGGCTTGTTTAGCAATCAGCCCCAGCATTTT.

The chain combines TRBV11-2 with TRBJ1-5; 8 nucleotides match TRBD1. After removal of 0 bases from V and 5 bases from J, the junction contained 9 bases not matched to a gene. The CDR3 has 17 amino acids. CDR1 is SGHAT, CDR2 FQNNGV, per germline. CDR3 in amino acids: CASSLDPSGGRDQPQHF. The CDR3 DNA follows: TGTGCCAGCAGCTTAGATCCCTCAGGGGGCCGGGATCAGCCCCAGCATTTT.

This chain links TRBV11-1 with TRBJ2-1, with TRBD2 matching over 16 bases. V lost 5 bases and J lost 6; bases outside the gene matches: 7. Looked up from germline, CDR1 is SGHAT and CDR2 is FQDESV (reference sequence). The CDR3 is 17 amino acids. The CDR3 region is CASSLGLAGGLFNEQFF. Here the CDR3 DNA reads TGTGCCAGCAGCCTGGGACTAGCGGGGGGGCTTTTCAATGAGCAGTTCTTC.

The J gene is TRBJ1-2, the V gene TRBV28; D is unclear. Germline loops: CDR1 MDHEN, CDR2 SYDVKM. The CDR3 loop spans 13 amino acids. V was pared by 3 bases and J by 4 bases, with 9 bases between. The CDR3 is CASSFQPGYGYTF. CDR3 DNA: TGTGCCAGCAGTTTCCAGCCCGGCTATGGCTACACCTTC.

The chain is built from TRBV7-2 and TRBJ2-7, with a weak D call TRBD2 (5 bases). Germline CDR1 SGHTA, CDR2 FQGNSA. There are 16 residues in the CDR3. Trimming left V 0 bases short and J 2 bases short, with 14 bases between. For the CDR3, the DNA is TGTGCCAGCAGCTTAGCGGCTGGGCCGGGAACCTACGAGCAGTACTTC. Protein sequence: CASSLAAGPGTYEQYF.

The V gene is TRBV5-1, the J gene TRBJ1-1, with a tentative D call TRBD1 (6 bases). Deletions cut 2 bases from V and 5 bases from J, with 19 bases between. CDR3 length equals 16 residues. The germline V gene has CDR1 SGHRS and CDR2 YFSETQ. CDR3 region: CASSFRGPEVGTEAFF. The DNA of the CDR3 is TGCGCCAGCAGCTTCAGGGGCCCTGAGGTAGGAACTGAAGCTTTCTTT.